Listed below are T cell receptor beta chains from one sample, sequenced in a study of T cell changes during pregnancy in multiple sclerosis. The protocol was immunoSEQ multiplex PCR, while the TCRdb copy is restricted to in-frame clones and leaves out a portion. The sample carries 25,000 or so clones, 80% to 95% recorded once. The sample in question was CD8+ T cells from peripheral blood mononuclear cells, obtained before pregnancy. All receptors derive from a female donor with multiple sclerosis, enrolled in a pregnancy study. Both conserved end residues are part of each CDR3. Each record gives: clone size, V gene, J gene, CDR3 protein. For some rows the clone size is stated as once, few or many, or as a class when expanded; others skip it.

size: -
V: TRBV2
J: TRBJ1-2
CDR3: CASNSGQELGYTF

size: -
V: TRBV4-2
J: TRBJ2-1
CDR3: CASSPQGGLAGGNEQFF

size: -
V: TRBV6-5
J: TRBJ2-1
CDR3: CASSYEFRGEQFF

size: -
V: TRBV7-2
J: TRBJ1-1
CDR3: CASSPLWTDKAFF

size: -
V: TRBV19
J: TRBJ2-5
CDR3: CASSPAGGEETQYF

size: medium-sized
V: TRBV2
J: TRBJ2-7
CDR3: CASRHRGPSDYEQYF

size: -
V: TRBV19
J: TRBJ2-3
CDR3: CASSTFNSDLGTDTQYF

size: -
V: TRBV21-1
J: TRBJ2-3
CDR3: CASRQGADTQYF

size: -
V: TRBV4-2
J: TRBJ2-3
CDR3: CASAGQGTDTQYF

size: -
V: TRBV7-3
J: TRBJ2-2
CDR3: CASSGQNTGELFF

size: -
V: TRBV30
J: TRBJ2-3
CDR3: CAWTSGTDTQYF

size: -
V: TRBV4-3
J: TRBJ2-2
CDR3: CASSQTSTGELFF

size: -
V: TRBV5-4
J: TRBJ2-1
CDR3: CASLPLGDSRGNEQFF

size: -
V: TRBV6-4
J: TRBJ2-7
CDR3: CASSLLSGDTGEQYF

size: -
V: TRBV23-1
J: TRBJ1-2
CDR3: CAGRTGPSVNYGYTF

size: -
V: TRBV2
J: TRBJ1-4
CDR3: CASSEANRVGEKLFF

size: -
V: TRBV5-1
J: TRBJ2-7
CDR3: CASSLEDRGYEQYF

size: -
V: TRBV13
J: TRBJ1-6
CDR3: CASSPSPGQGNSPLHF

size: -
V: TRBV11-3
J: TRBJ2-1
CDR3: CASSLDSGLGNEQFF

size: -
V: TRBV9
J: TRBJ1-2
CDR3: CASSAQMGRYFDGYTF

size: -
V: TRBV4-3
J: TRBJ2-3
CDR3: CASSQDPLSTDTQYF

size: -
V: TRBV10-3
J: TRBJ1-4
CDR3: CAINEDSRPNEKLFF

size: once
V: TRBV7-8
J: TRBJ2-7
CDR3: CASSLWTRGSYEQYF

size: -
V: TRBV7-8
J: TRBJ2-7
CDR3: CASSSLSGRSAHEQYF

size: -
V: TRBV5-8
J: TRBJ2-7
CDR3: CASSSEWKDESLQPYEQYF

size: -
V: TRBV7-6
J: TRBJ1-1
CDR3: CASSSNTPRMNTEAFF

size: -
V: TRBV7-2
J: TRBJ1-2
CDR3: CASSLVGGLGGYTF

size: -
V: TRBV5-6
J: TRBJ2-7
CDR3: CASRAGGYEQYF

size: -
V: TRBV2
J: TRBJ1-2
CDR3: CASSPVETVFGYTF

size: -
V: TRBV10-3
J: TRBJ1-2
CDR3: CAISESETGGNYGYTF

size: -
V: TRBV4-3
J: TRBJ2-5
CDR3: CASSQVLADQETQYF